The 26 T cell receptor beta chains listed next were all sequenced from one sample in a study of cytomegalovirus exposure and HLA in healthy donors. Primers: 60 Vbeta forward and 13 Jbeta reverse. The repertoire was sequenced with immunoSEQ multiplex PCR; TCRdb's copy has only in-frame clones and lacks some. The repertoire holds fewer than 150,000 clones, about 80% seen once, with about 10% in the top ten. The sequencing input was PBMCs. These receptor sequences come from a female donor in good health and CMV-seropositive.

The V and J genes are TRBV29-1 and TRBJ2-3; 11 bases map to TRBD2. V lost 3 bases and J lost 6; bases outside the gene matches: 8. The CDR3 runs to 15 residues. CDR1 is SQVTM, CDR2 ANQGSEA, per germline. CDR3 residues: CSVDRLAGGGDTQYF. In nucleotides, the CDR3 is TGCAGCGTTGATCGGCTAGCGGGGGGCGGGGATACGCAGTATTTT.

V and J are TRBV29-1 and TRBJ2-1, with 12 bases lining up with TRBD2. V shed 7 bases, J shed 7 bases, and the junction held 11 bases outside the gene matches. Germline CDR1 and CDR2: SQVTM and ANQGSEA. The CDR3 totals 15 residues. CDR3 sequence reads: CSAGALAGGPNEQFF. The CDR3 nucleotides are TGCAGCGCCGGAGCCCTAGCGGGGGGGCCGAATGAGCAGTTCTTC.

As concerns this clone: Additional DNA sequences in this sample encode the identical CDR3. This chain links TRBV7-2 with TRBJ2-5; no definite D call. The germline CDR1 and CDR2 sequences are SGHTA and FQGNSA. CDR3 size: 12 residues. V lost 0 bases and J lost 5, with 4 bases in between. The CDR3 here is CASSLARETQYF. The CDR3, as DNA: TGTGCCAGCAGCTTAGCGCGGGAGACCCAGTACTTC.

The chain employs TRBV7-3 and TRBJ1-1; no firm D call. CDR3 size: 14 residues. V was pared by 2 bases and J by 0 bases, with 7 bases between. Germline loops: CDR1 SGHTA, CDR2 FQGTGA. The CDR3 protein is CASSLEGMNTEAFF. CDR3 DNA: TGTGCCAGCAGCTTAGAGGGCATGAACACTGAAGCTTTCTTT.

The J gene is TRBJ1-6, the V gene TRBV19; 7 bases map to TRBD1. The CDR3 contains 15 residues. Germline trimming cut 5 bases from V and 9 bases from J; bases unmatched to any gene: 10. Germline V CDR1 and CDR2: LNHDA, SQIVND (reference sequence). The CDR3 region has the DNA TGTGCCAGTAGTCCACGACAGGGAGAAACTTCACCCCTCCACTTT. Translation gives CASSPRQGETSPLHF. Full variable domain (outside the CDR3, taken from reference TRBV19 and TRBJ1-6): DGGITQSPKYLFRKEGQNVTLSCEQNLNHDAMYWYRQDPGQGLRLIYYSQIVNDFQKGDIAEGYSVSREKKESFPLTVTSAQKNPTAFYLCASSPRQGETSPLHFGNGTRLTVT.

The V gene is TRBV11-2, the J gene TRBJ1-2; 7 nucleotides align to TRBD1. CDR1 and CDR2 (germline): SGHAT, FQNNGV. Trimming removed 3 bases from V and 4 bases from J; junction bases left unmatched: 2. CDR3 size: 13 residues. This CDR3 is CASSLGQIYGYTF. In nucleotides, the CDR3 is TGTGCCAGCAGCTTGGGACAGATCTATGGCTACACCTTC.

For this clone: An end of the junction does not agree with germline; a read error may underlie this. The CDR3 DNA sequence: TGTTCCAGCAGCTTAGCAGGGGACGAGCAGTACTTC. It encodes CSSSLAGDEQYF. This chain links TRBV7-9 with TRBJ2-7, with TRBD1 as a possible D gene (6 bases). The CDR3 spans 12 residues. In germline, CDR1 is SEHNR, CDR2 FQNEAQ (reference sequence). Complete variable domain (other parts from reference TRBV7-9 and TRBJ2-7): DTGVSQNPRHKITKRGQNVTFRCDPISEHNRLYWYRQTLGQGPEFLTYFQNEAQLEKSRLLSDRFSAERPKGSFSTLEIQRTEQGDSAMYLCSSSLAGDEQYFGPGTRLTVT.

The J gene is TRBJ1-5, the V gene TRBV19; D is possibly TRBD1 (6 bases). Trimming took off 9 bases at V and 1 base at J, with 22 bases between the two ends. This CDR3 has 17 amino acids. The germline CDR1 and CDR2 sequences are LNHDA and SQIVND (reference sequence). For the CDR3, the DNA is TGTGCCAGCCATCCTCGGAAGGGGGTAGCAAGCAATCAGCCCCAGCATTTT. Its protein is CASHPRKGVASNQPQHF.

CDR3 sequence: CASSPNRDPDQPQHF. DNA of the CDR3: TGTGCCAGCAGCCCCAACAGGGATCCCGATCAGCCCCAGCATTTT. This chain links TRBV27 with TRBJ1-5, with D maybe TRBD1 (6 bases). The CDR3 is made up of 15 amino acids. Trimming stripped 6 bases from V and 5 bases from J, with 17 bases between. Germline CDR1 reads MNHEY; CDR2 reads SMNVEV (reference sequence).

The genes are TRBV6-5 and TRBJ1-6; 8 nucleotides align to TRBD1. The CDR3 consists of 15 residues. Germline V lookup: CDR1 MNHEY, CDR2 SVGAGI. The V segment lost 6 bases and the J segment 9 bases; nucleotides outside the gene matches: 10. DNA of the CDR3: TGTGCCAGCAGAGAGCCGGGACAGGTTTTTTCACCCCTCCACTTT. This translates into CASREPGQVFSPLHF.

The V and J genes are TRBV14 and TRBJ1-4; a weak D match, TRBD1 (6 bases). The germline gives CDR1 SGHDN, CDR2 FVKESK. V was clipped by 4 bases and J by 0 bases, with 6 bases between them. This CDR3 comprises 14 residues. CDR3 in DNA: TGTGCCAGCAGCCGGACAGCAACTAATGAAAAACTGTTTTTT. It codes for CASSRTATNEKLFF.

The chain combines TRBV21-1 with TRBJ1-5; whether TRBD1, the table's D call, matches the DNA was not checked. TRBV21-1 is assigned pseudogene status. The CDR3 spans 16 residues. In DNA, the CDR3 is TGTGCCAGCAGCCGACGACAGGCGTATAGCAATCAGCCCCAGCATTTT. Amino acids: CASSRRQAYSNQPQHF.

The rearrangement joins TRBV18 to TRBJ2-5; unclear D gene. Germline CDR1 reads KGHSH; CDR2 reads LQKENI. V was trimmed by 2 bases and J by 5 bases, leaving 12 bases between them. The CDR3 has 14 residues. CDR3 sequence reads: CASSPLASWETQYF. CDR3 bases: TGTGCCAGCTCACCATTAGCAAGTTGGGAGACCCAGTACTTC.

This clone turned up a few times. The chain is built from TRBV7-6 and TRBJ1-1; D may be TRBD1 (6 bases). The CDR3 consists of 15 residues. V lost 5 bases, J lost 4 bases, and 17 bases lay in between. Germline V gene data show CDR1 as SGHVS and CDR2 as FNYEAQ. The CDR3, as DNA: TGTGCCAGCAGCCTCGGGAGGGGGTTTTTCACTGAAGCTTTCTTT. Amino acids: CASSLGRGFFTEAFF.

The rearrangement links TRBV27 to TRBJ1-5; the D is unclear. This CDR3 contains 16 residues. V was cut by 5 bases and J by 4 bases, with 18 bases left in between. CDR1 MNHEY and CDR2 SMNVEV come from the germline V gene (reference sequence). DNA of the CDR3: TGTGCCAGCAGTGTACAACCCGCGGGAGCAAATCAGCCCCAGCATTTT. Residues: CASSVQPAGANQPQHF.

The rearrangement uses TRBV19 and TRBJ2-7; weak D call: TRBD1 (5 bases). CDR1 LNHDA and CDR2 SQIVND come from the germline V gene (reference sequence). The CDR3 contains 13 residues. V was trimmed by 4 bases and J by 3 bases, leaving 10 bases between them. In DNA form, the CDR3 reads TGTGCCAGTAGTACAGGGTTTTTCTACGAGCAGTACTTC. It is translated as CASSTGFFYEQYF.

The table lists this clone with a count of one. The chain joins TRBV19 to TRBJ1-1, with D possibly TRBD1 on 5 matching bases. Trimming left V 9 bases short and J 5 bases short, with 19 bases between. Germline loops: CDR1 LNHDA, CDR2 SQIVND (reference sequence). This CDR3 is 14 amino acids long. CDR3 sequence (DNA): TGTGCCAGCATCGACGGGGGGTTTAGGACTGAAGCTTTCTTT. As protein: CASIDGGFRTEAFF.

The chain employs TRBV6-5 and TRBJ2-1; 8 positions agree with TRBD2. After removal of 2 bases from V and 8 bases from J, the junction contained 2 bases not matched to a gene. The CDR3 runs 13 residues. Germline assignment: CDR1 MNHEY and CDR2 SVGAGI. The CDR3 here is CASSYTGGYEQFF. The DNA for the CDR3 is TGTGCCAGCAGTTACACGGGAGGGTATGAGCAGTTCTTC.

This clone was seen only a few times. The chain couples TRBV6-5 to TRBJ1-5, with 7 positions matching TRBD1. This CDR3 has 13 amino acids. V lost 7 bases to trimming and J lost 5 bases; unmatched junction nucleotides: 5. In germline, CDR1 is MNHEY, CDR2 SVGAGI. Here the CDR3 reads CASKGQLDQPQHF. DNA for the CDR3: TGTGCCAGCAAGGGACAGCTTGATCAGCCCCAGCATTTT.

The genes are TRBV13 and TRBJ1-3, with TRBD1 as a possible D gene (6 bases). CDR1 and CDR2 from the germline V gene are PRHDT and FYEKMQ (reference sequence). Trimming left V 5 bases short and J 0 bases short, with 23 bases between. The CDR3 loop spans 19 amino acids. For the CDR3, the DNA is TGTGCCAGCAGCCTCCAGACAGGCTTAGGGCCATACTCTGGAAACACCATATATTTT. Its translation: CASSLQTGLGPYSGNTIYF. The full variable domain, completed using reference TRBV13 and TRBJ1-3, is AAGVIQSPRHLIKEKRETATLKCYPIPRHDTVYWYQQGPGQDPQFLISFYEKMQSDKGSIPDRFSAQQFSDYHSELNMSSLELGDSALYFCASSLQTGLGPYSGNTIYFGEGSWLTVV.

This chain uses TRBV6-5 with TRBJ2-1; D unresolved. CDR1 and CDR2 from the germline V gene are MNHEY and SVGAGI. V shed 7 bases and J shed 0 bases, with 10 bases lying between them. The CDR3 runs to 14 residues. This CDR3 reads CASNKRNSYNEQFF. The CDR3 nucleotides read TGTGCCAGCAATAAGCGAAACTCCTACAATGAGCAGTTCTTC.

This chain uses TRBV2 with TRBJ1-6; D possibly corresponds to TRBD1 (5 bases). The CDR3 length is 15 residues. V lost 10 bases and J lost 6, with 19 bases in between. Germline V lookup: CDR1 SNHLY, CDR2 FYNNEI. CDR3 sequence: CANANDPGGNSPLHF. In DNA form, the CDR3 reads TGTGCCAACGCCAACGATCCCGGGGGTAATTCACCCCTCCACTTT.

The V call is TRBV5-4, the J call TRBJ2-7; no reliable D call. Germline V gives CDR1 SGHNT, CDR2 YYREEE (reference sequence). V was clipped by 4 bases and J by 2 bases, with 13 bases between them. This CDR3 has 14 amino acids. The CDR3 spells CASSLSPSPYEQYF. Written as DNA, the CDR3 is TGTGCCAGCAGCCTGAGTCCGTCCCCCTACGAGCAGTACTTC.

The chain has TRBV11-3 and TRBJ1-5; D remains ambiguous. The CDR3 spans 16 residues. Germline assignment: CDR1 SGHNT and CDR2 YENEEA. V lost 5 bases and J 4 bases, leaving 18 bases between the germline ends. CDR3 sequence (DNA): TGTGCCAGCAGCGTGAGGGCGAAATGGGATAATCAGCCCCAGCATTTT. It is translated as CASSVRAKWDNQPQHF.

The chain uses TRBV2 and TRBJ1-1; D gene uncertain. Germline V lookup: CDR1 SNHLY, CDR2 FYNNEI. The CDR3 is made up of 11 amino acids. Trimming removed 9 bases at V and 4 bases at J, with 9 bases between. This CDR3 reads CARWSGTEAFF. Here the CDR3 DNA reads TGTGCCAGGTGGTCGGGCACTGAAGCTTTCTTT.

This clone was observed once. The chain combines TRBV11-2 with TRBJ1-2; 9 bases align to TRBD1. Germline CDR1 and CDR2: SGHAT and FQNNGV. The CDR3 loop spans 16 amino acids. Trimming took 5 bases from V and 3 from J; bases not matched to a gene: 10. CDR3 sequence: CASSPGQGRIHYGYTF. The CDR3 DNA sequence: TGTGCCAGCAGCCCAGGACAGGGGCGTATTCACTATGGCTACACCTTC.